The 17 T cell receptor beta chains below were found in one sample sequenced in a study of CD8 T cells in ankylosing spondylitis. A single record per CDR3 protein comes from TCRdb applying MiXCR to the 5' RACE reads. The data hold roughly 90,000 distinct CDR3 sequences, with about 7.7% observed a single time. Material: blood, either unsorted or a sorted T cell fraction (not recorded which). These receptors all come from a male donor with ankylosing spondylitis or in good health (not recorded which).

This clonotype came up many times. The chain is built from TRBV6-5 and TRBJ1-2, with a tentative D call TRBD1 (5 bases). Germline CDR1 reads MNHEY; CDR2 reads SVGAGI. Trimming took 0 bases from V and 3 from J, leaving 14 bases between them. CDR3 size: 16 residues. CDR3 loop: CASSYSGQGGYYGYTF. For the CDR3, the DNA is TGTGCCAGCAGTTACTCGGGGCAGGGAGGGTACTATGGCTACACCTTC.

This clonotype was seen at least ten times. The chain carries TRBV5-1 and TRBJ1-5; 10 nucleotides line up with TRBD1. V lost 0 bases to trimming and J lost 5 bases; unmatched junction nucleotides: 5. The CDR3 loop spans 16 amino acids. The germline gives CDR1 SGHRS, CDR2 YFSETQ. As DNA, the CDR3 is TGCGCCAGCAGCTTGGAGGAGACAGGGGGCTATCAGCCCCAGCATTTT. Translating it yields CASSLEETGGYQPQHF.

This clonotype has only a few counts. V and J are TRBV15 and TRBJ2-1, with D maybe TRBD2 (5 bases). Germline V gene sequence: CDR1 LNHNV, CDR2 YYDKDF (reference sequence). The CDR3 contains 14 residues. V was pared by 2 bases and J by 3 bases, with 8 bases between. This CDR3 is CATSRRGLYNEQFF. The CDR3 DNA sequence: TGTGCCACCAGCAGACGTGGACTCTACAATGAGCAGTTCTTC.

This clonotype occurred many times. The V gene is TRBV5-4, the J gene TRBJ2-1; the D call may be TRBD1 or TRBD2 (5 bases each). The CDR3 loop spans 14 amino acids. The germline gives CDR1 SGHNT, CDR2 YYREEE (reference sequence). Trimming removed 1 base at V and 9 bases at J, with 14 bases between. The CDR3 coding sequence is TGTGCCAGCAGCTTGAATCTAGGGGACGGTGAGCAGTTCTTC. Its translation: CASSLNLGDGEQFF.

This clonotype was seen at least ten times. This chain links TRBV29-1 with TRBJ1-3; possible D gene TRBD1, 6 bases. This CDR3 contains 14 residues. CDR1 SQVTM and CDR2 ANQGSEA come from the germline V gene. V was pared by 4 bases and J by 0 bases, with 10 bases between. The CDR3 DNA follows: TGCAGCGTTGTTCGGGGGCTCTCTGGAAACACCATATATTTT. Translation: CSVVRGLSGNTIYF. The full variable domain, completed using reference TRBV29-1 and TRBJ1-3, is SAVISQKPSRDICQRGTSLTIQCQVDSQVTMMFWYRQQPGQSLTLIATANQGSEATYESGFVIDKFPISRPNLTFSTLTVSNMSPEDSSIYLCSVVRGLSGNTIYFGEGSWLTVV.

This clonotype was detected ten times or more. The rearrangement links TRBV7-9 to TRBJ2-3; TRBD2 is a possible D gene (5 bases). The CDR3 has 13 amino acids. Per germline, CDR1 SEHNR and CDR2 FQNEAQ (reference sequence). The V end lost 8 bases, the J end lost 2 bases, and 11 bases lay between the germline ends. Here the CDR3 DNA reads TGTGCCAGCTATGCGGGTTCCACAGATACGCAGTATTTT. This sequence encodes CASYAGSTDTQYF. Combining the CDR3 with reference TRBV7-9 and TRBJ2-3 gives the whole variable domain DTGVSQNPRHKITKRGQNVTFRCDPISEHNRLYWYRQTLGQGPEFLTYFQNEAQLEKSRLLSDRFSAERPKGSFSTLEIQRTEQGDSAMYLCASYAGSTDTQYFGPGTRLTVL.

A note on this clonotype: A single base separates this from a much larger clone, so it may be a read error. The gene calls are TRBV20-1 and TRBJ2-7; 8 bases line up with TRBD1. V gave up 5 bases and J gave up 5 bases; unmatched junction bases: 8. CDR3 length: 13 residues. CDR1 and CDR2 (germline): DFQATT, SNEGSKA (reference sequence). CDR3 sequence reads: CSASRTGTNEQYF. The CDR3 nucleotides are TGCAGTGCTTCTCGGACAGGGACCAACGAGCAGTACTTC.

This clonotype was seen at least ten times. The chain has TRBV28 and TRBJ2-7, with unresolved D. Deletions cut 2 bases from V and 0 bases from J, with 5 bases between. CDR1 MDHEN and CDR2 SYDVKM come from the germline V gene. This CDR3 contains 13 residues. DNA for the CDR3: TGTGCCAGCAGTTTACCACACTCCTACGAGCAGTACTTC. Its translation: CASSLPHSYEQYF.

This clonotype was recorded many times. This chain links TRBV5-1 with TRBJ2-2; D remains unclear. The CDR3 spans 16 residues. Germline assignment: CDR1 SGHRS and CDR2 YFSETQ. Between the trimmed V and J ends, which lost 3 bases and 0 bases, there was a span of 12 bases. CDR3 sequence reads: CASSSVAAPNTGELFF. DNA for the CDR3: TGCGCCAGCAGCTCGGTAGCAGCCCCGAACACCGGGGAGCTGTTTTTT.

This clonotype occurred many times. The chain recombines TRBV3-1 with TRBJ1-1; D is unresolved. V lost 4 bases and J 9 bases, leaving 21 bases between the germline ends. CDR3 size: 15 residues. The germline CDR1 and CDR2 sequences are LGHDT and YNNKEL (reference sequence). The CDR3 DNA follows: TGTGCCAGCAGCCCGAGTCCAACATCCCAAAGAAAAGCTTTCTTT. It specifies CASSPSPTSQRKAFF.

This clonotype came up once. A much larger clone differs by one base, so this may be a read error. This chain uses TRBV7-9 with TRBJ1-1, with TRBD1 matching 8 bases. From germline, CDR1 is SEHNR and CDR2 FQNEAQ (reference sequence). This CDR3 region has 16 residues. The V and J ends lost 10 bases and 3 bases, in that order; junction bases with no gene match: 16. CDR3 bases: TGTGCCACCAGTTCCGGACAGGGCTGGGGGGACACTGAAGCTTTCTTT. It yields the protein CATSSGQGWGDTEAFF.

The sample holds a few counts of this clonotype. This sequence joins TRBV20-1 and TRBJ1-4, with TRBD1 identical over 7 bases. CDR1 and CDR2 from the germline V gene are DFQATT and SNEGSKA (reference sequence). CDR3 length: 15 residues. After removal of 6 bases from V and 6 bases from J, the junction contained 13 bases not matched to a gene. CDR3 sequence reads: CSARQGLPLDEKLFF. Here the CDR3 DNA reads TGCAGTGCAAGACAGGGACTCCCACTCGATGAAAAACTGTTTTTT.

This clonotype appeared many times. The rearrangement links TRBV20-1 to TRBJ1-3; TRBD1 aligns across 7 bases. Losses at the gene ends were 6 bases for V and 0 bases for J; bases not matched to a gene: 2. CDR1 is DFQATT, CDR2 SNEGSKA, per germline (reference sequence). CDR3 length: 13 amino acids. The CDR3 DNA reads as TGCAGTGCAAGACAGGGCTCTGGAAACACCATATATTTT. It yields the protein CSARQGSGNTIYF.

In this sample, this clonotype turned up many times. This sequence joins TRBV7-2 and TRBJ2-3, with 8 bases fitting TRBD1. J gave up 4 bases and V 2 bases, and 11 bases lay outside the gene matches. The CDR3 covers 17 residues. Looked up from germline, CDR1 is SGHTA and CDR2 is FQGNSA. The CDR3 protein is CASSLQPGGNGADTQYF. CDR3 nucleotide sequence: TGTGCCAGCAGCTTACAGCCAGGGGGCAATGGGGCAGATACGCAGTATTTT.

Ten or more counts support this clonotype. The chain combines TRBV5-1 with TRBJ2-1, with 12 nucleotides matching TRBD2. Germline values: CDR1 SGHRS, CDR2 YFSETQ. The CDR3 is made up of 15 amino acids. After removal of 3 bases from V and 10 bases from J, the junction contained 8 bases not matched to a gene. CDR3 residues: CASSSAASGRGEQFF. CDR3 DNA sequence: TGCGCCAGCAGCTCTGCGGCTAGCGGGAGGGGAGAGCAGTTCTTC.

This clonotype was recorded many times. The chain is built from TRBV7-2 and TRBJ2-3, with D possibly called TRBD1 or TRBD2 (5 bases each). Trimming removed 1 base from V and 4 bases from J, with 9 bases in between. From germline, CDR1 is SGHTA and CDR2 FQGNSA. This CDR3 comprises 14 residues. CDR3: CASSLVGGADTQYF. DNA for the CDR3: TGTGCCAGCAGCTTAGTTGGGGGAGCAGATACGCAGTATTTT.

This clonotype was observed at least ten times. V usage is TRBV4-3 and J usage is TRBJ1-6, with D unclear. Looked up from germline, CDR1 is LGHNA and CDR2 is YSLEER. Trimming removed 0 bases from V and 7 bases from J, with 16 bases in between. The CDR3 covers 17 residues. The CDR3 loop is CASSQDMFRVGNSPLHF. CDR3 nucleotides: TGCGCCAGCAGCCAAGATATGTTTAGGGTGGGCAATTCACCCCTCCACTTT.